What follows are 30 T cell receptor beta chains derived from one specimen sequenced in a study of blood T cell repertoires in COVID-19. TCRdb's copy holds only in-frame clones and misses some; the assay was immunoSEQ multiplex PCR. There are about 65,000 clones in the sample; roughly 92% occur only once, and approximately 2.9% lies in the top ten. Sequencing was done on a sample of peripheral blood. These receptors were collected from a man between 70 and 80 years old with active COVID-19.

V gene TRBV5-6 combines with J gene TRBJ1-2; 8 nucleotides line up with TRBD1. Germline V gives CDR1 SGHDT, CDR2 YYEEEE. J was trimmed by 2 bases and V by 0 bases; bases with no gene match: 6. The CDR3 is 16 amino acids. CDR3 coding DNA: TGTGCCAGCAGCTTGGACAGGGGGGAGTTCAACTATGGCTACACCTTC. Encoded protein: CASSLDRGEFNYGYTF.

This chain connects TRBV7-2 to TRBJ2-7; D is possibly TRBD1 (6 bases). Deletions cut 2 bases from V and 1 base from J, with 9 bases between. Germline CDR1 and CDR2: SGHTA and FQGNSA. The CDR3 sequence is 14 residues long. CDR3 region: CASSLWTESYEQYF. CDR3 bases: TGTGCCAGCAGCTTATGGACAGAGTCCTACGAGCAGTACTTC.

As DNA, the CDR3 is TGTGCCAGTAGTGACAGGGGGCGAACGAACACTGAAGCTTTCTTT. Amino acids: CASSDRGRTNTEAFF. This chain joins TRBV19 and TRBJ1-1; 10 bases map to TRBD1. The CDR3 consists of 15 residues. Germline values: CDR1 LNHDA, CDR2 SQIVND (reference sequence). V lost 5 bases to trimming and J lost 1 base; unmatched junction nucleotides: 4.

CDR3 bases: TGTGCCAGCAGTTACACAGGCCAATCACCCCTCCACTTT. Protein sequence: CASSYTGQSPLHF. The rearrangement uses TRBV6-2 or TRBV6-3 and TRBJ1-6, with D perhaps TRBD1 (5 bases). The CDR3 covers 13 residues. The V gene's germline CDR1 is MNHEY and CDR2 SVGEGT. V gave up 2 bases and J gave up 10 bases, with 9 bases separating them.

The V gene is TRBV19, the J gene TRBJ2-3; 8 positions agree with TRBD2. CDR1 LNHDA and CDR2 SQIVND come from the germline V gene (reference sequence). This CDR3 has 16 residues. The V and J ends lost 5 bases and 3 bases, in that order; junction bases with no gene match: 10. CDR3 nucleotides: TGTGCCAGTAGTCACCCCCGTAGCGGGGCAACAGATACGCAGTATTTT. As protein: CASSHPRSGATDTQYF.

DNA for the CDR3: TGCGCCAGCAGCCAAGATGAAAGCGGCGGGGGCACAGATACGCAGTATTTT. Its protein product is CASSQDESGGGTDTQYF. The chain couples TRBV4-3 to TRBJ2-3; perhaps TRBD2 as D (6 bases). The CDR3 totals 17 residues. Germline loops: CDR1 LGHNA, CDR2 YSLEER. The V and J ends lost 0 bases and 1 base respectively, with 14 bases between them.

The chain is built from TRBV7-9 and TRBJ2-6; a weak D match, TRBD1 (5 bases). The V gene's germline CDR1 is SEHNR and CDR2 FQNEAQ (reference sequence). The V gene lost 5 bases and the J gene lost 0 bases, with 11 bases spanning the gap. The CDR3 sequence is 16 residues long. As DNA, the CDR3 is TGTGCCAGCAGCATTGGACACCTCTCTGGGGCCAACGTCCTGACTTTC. Amino acids: CASSIGHLSGANVLTF.

The chain recombines TRBV5-1 with TRBJ1-6, with unresolved D. Trimming removed 0 bases from V and 8 bases from J, with 6 bases in between. Germline V gene sequence: CDR1 SGHRS, CDR2 YFSETQ. CDR3 size: 13 residues. The CDR3 is CASSLAGYSPLHF. The DNA of the CDR3 is TGCGCCAGCAGCTTGGCCGGGTATTCACCCCTCCACTTT.

The sample holds one count of this clone. The rearrangement uses TRBV3-1 (or the pseudogene TRBV3-2) and TRBJ1-5; the D is unclear. The V gene's germline CDR1 is LGHDT and CDR2 YNNKEL (reference sequence). Trimming shortened V by 4 bases and J by 4 bases, and 8 bases separated the two germline ends. The CDR3 runs to 13 residues. The CDR3 sequence is CASSPFPNQPQHF. CDR3 DNA: TGTGCCAGCAGCCCTTTCCCGAATCAGCCCCAGCATTTT.

Only a few counts were recorded for this clone. The rearrangement links TRBV27 to TRBJ2-1; 8 bases are a match to TRBD1. This CDR3 comprises 17 residues. The V gene end was trimmed by 6 bases and the J gene end by 5 bases; junction bases not matched to a gene: 15. The V gene's germline CDR1 is MNHEY and CDR2 SMNVEV (reference sequence). CDR3 nucleotides: TGTGCCAGCAGAAGCCGGAGCGCCGGGACAGGAAACAATGAGCAGTTCTTC. As protein: CASRSRSAGTGNNEQFF.

CDR3: CASSLASGGVDTQYF. In DNA, the CDR3 is TGTGCCAGCAGTTTAGCTAGCGGGGGGGTAGATACGCAGTATTTT. The rearrangement uses TRBV28 and TRBJ2-3, with 12 nucleotides matching TRBD2. The CDR3 runs 15 residues. The junction had 2 bases not matched to a gene; V was cut back by 2 bases and J by 5 bases. Germline CDR1 MDHEN, CDR2 SYDVKM. The whole variable domain, filled in from reference TRBV28 and TRBJ2-3, reads DVKVTQSSRYLVKRTGEKVFLECVQDMDHENMFWYRQDPGLGLRLIYFSYDVKMKEKGDIPEGYSVSREKKERFSLILESASTNQTSMYLCASSLASGGVDTQYFGPGTRLTVL.

Here the CDR3 reads CASSLSTGGVNTEAFF. CDR3 nucleotides: TGTGCCAGCAGCTTAAGCACAGGAGGGGTAAACACTGAAGCTTTCTTT. The chain has TRBV7-8 and TRBJ1-1, with D perhaps TRBD1 (5 bases). The CDR3 sequence is 16 residues long. With 2 bases removed from V and 2 bases from J, the gap between germline ends came to 15 bases. CDR1 SGHVS and CDR2 FQNEAQ come from the germline V gene. The full variable domain, completed using reference TRBV7-8 and TRBJ1-1, is GAGVSQSPRYKVAKRGQDVALRCDPISGHVSLFWYQQALGQGPEFLTYFQNEAQLDKSGLPSDRFFAERPEGSVSTLKIQRTQQEDSAVYLCASSLSTGGVNTEAFFGQGTRLTVV.

This chain joins TRBV28 and TRBJ1-3; D is unclear. The V gene's germline CDR1 is MDHEN and CDR2 SYDVKM. V dropped 5 bases and J dropped 1 base, with 9 bases sitting between them. The CDR3 consists of 14 residues. The CDR3 spells CASSSPVSGNTIYF. CDR3 coding DNA: TGTGCCAGCAGTAGTCCAGTTTCTGGAAACACCATATATTTT.

This chain uses TRBV3-1 (or the pseudogene TRBV3-2) with TRBJ2-2; D not certain. Germline V gives CDR1 LGHDT, CDR2 YNNKEL (reference sequence). V lost 8 bases and J 7 bases, leaving 8 bases between the germline ends. This CDR3 has 11 residues. CDR3 bases: TGTGCCAGCTCTAGAGGCGGGGAGCTGTTTTTT. Amino acids: CASSRGGELFF.

This chain connects TRBV18 to TRBJ1-6; the D gene is possibly TRBD1 (6 bases). CDR3 length: 15 amino acids. CDR1 is KGHSH, CDR2 LQKENI, per germline. The V and J ends lost 3 bases and 10 bases respectively, with 16 bases between them. Here the CDR3 DNA reads TGTGCCAGCTCACCGGACAGAACGGGCGCCTCACCCCTCCACTTT. Translation gives CASSPDRTGASPLHF.

The V gene is TRBV24-1, the J gene TRBJ2-5; 8 nucleotides agree with TRBD1. The trim removed 7 bases at V and 5 bases at J, leaving 8 bases unmatched. This CDR3 has 14 amino acids. CDR1 and CDR2 (germline): KGHDR, SFDVKD. CDR3 region: CATSRTGLIETQYF. Written as DNA, the CDR3 is TGTGCCACCAGCCGGACAGGGTTGATCGAGACCCAGTACTTC.

CDR3 sequence reads: CASATGGFSNEQFF. The CDR3 DNA sequence: TGCGCCAGCGCTACAGGGGGCTTCTCCAATGAGCAGTTCTTC. The gene calls are TRBV5-1 and TRBJ2-1, with 9 bases lining up with TRBD1. The J segment lost 6 bases and the V segment lost 7 bases, leaving 8 bases of the junction unmatched. Germline CDR1 reads SGHRS; CDR2 reads YFSETQ. The CDR3 is made up of 14 amino acids.

The V gene is TRBV5-8, the J gene TRBJ2-7; 10 bases match TRBD1. This CDR3 has 15 residues. The V segment lost 4 bases and the J segment 9 bases; nucleotides outside the gene matches: 13. The germline V gene encodes CDR1 SGHTS and CDR2 YDEGEE. Written as DNA, the CDR3 is TGTGCCAGCAGCGAGTCCGGGACAGGGGTTGGGGGGCAGTACTTC. It yields the protein CASSESGTGVGGQYF.

V and J are TRBV10-3 and TRBJ2-6; 8 nucleotides align to TRBD1. Germline values: CDR1 ENHRY, CDR2 SYGVKD. CDR3 length: 15 residues. V trimming: 7 bases; J trimming: 2 bases; junction bases outside the gene matches: 4. This CDR3 is CAINPGGAGANVLTF. CDR3 nucleotides: TGTGCCATCAATCCAGGGGGCGCTGGGGCCAACGTCCTGACTTTC.

This clone was counted only a few times. This chain's CDR3 is CASSPSARGVVTEAFF. The CDR3 region has the DNA TGTGCCAGCAGCCCATCGGCGCGGGGGGTGGTTACTGAAGCTTTCTTT. This chain joins TRBV4-2 and TRBJ1-1, with D possibly being TRBD1 (5 bases). Trimming pared 4 bases from V and 5 bases from J, leaving 20 bases between. The germline gives CDR1 LGHNA, CDR2 YNFKEQ. This CDR3 has 16 residues.

This chain links TRBV6-5 with TRBJ1-2, with TRBD1 matching over 10 bases. The V gene end was trimmed by 7 bases and the J gene end by 4 bases; junction bases not matched to a gene: 9. This CDR3 contains 15 residues. CDR1 MNHEY and CDR2 SVGAGI come from the germline V gene. In nucleotides, the CDR3 is TGTGCCAGCACCCTCGAGACAGGGGGCAGCTATGGCTACACCTTC. This codes for CASTLETGGSYGYTF.

The CDR3 is CASSQGRREVDQPQHF. The CDR3 nucleotides are TGCGCCAGCAGCCAAGGTCGCAGGGAAGTGGATCAGCCCCAGCATTTT. This chain connects TRBV4-1 to TRBJ1-5; TRBD1 is a possible D gene (5 bases). Trimming stripped 1 base from V and 5 bases from J, with 15 bases between. The CDR3 length is 16 residues. Germline loops: CDR1 MGHRA, CDR2 YSYEKL.

The rearrangement links TRBV7-2 to TRBJ1-2; the match to TRBD1 covers 8 bases. The junction had 5 bases not matched to a gene; V was cut back by 5 bases and J by 6 bases. Germline V gives CDR1 SGHTA, CDR2 FQGNSA. This CDR3 has 13 residues. The CDR3 DNA is TGTGCCAGCAGCCCAGGGGGCGACGATGGCTACACCTTC. Encoded protein: CASSPGGDDGYTF.

This chain connects TRBV5-1 to TRBJ2-2; D possibly corresponds to TRBD1 (6 bases). Trimming removed 4 bases from V and 4 bases from J, with 11 bases in between. This CDR3 has 14 amino acids. The V gene's germline CDR1 is SGHRS and CDR2 YFSETQ. The CDR3 sequence: CASSKDRFTGELFF. The CDR3 DNA reads as TGCGCCAGCAGCAAGGACAGATTCACCGGGGAGCTGTTTTTT.

The chain combines TRBV20-1 with TRBJ2-5, with 11 bases lining up with TRBD2. The ends lost 3 bases at V and 3 bases at J; junction bases unmatched: 6. Germline loops: CDR1 DFQATT, CDR2 SNEGSKA (reference sequence). The CDR3 is 15 amino acids. CDR3 protein: CSASRGTSGKETQYF. The CDR3 coding sequence is TGCAGTGCTAGTCGGGGGACTAGCGGAAAAGAGACCCAGTACTTC.

V is TRBV6-5 and J is TRBJ2-5; tentative D call: TRBD1 (6 bases). CDR3 size: 16 residues. The germline V and J ends were trimmed by 0 bases and 4 bases, with 15 bases remaining between them. From germline, CDR1 is MNHEY and CDR2 SVGAGI. CDR3 loop: CASSYSPQGRGETQYF. Written as DNA, the CDR3 is TGTGCCAGCAGTTACTCCCCCCAGGGGCGTGGAGAGACCCAGTACTTC.

This clone occurred once. The CDR3 DNA sequence: TGTGCCAGCAGCTTTGGAGGGGCTGGGGCCAACGTCCTGACTTTC. It encodes CASSFGGAGANVLTF. The V and J genes are TRBV5-5 and TRBJ2-6, with D tentatively TRBD2 (6 bases). V was shortened by 2 bases and J by 2 bases, with 8 bases between the two germline ends. The germline CDR1 and CDR2 sequences are SGHKS and YYEKEE (reference sequence). This CDR3 contains 15 residues.

This clone showed up just a few times. The chain recombines TRBV19 with TRBJ2-5; 8 bases agree with TRBD1. CDR1 and CDR2 (germline): LNHDA, SQIVND (reference sequence). V was pared by 6 bases and J by 5 bases, with 11 bases of the junction left unmatched. This CDR3 is built from 15 residues. In DNA form, the CDR3 reads TGTGCCAGTAGCCAGGGGGCCGGTTTGGAGGAGACCCAGTACTTC. It encodes CASSQGAGLEETQYF.

V and J are TRBV27 and TRBJ2-1; 7 bases are shared with TRBD1. There are 15 residues in the CDR3. The V and J ends lost 0 bases and 2 bases, in that order; junction bases with no gene match: 1. Germline-derived CDR1 and CDR2 are MNHEY and SMNVEV (reference sequence). CDR3 amino acids: CASSLSGTAYNEQFF. CDR3 in DNA: TGTGCCAGCAGTTTATCTGGGACAGCCTACAATGAGCAGTTCTTC.

The chain has TRBV2 and TRBJ1-1; D remains ambiguous. This CDR3 contains 13 residues. Germline-derived CDR1 and CDR2 are SNHLY and FYNNEI. V dropped 5 bases and J dropped 5 bases, with 12 bases sitting between them. The CDR3 reads CASSSPGGTEAFF. The CDR3 DNA follows: TGTGCCAGCAGTTCGCCGGGCGGGACTGAAGCTTTCTTT. Combining the CDR3 with reference TRBV2 and TRBJ1-1 gives the whole variable domain EPEVTQTPSHQVTQMGQEVILRCVPISNHLYFYWYRQILGQKVEFLVSFYNNEISEKSEIFDDQFSVERPDGSNFTLKIRSTKLEDSAMYFCASSSPGGTEAFFGQGTRLTVV.